One and the same sample provided the 20 T cell receptor beta chains below, sequenced in a study of OX40 agonist ivuxolimab in advanced cancers. Here immunoSEQ multiplex PCR was the method, and the copy in TCRdb shows in-frame clones only, minus some. The data show around 62,000 clones, around 87% seen once. The specimen comprised CD4+ or CD8+ T cells sorted from blood, sampled in a trial of the OX40 agonist ivuxolimab. Source of these receptors: an adult with an advanced solid tumor such as melanoma, head and neck, liver or kidney cancer.

V is TRBV30 and J is TRBJ2-5; the D gene is possibly TRBD1 (6 bases). The CDR3 length is 12 residues. Trimming cost V 2 bases and J 5 bases, with 9 bases left between them. Germline-derived CDR1 and CDR2 are GTSNPN and SVGIG (reference sequence). CDR3 loop: CAWSPGEETQYF. The CDR3 DNA reads TGTGCCTGGAGTCCAGGGGAGGAGACCCAGTACTTC.

V is TRBV6-1 and J is TRBJ1-2, with no clear D. The V gene lost 2 bases and the J gene lost 2 bases, with 6 bases spanning the gap. Per germline, CDR1 MNHNS and CDR2 SASEGT. The CDR3 has 13 residues. The chain's CDR3 is CASSERGNYGYTF. As DNA, the CDR3 is TGTGCCAGCAGTGAAAGAGGGAACTATGGCTACACCTTC.

J is TRBJ1-3 and V is TRBV20-1, with D uncertain. This CDR3 comprises 11 residues. Germline loops: CDR1 DFQATT, CDR2 SNEGSKA (reference sequence). V was cut by 6 bases and J by 3 bases, with 6 bases left in between. Written as DNA, the CDR3 is TGCAGTGCCCCACTTGGAAACACCATATATTTT. Translating it yields CSAPLGNTIYF.

This clone came up once. CDR3 region: CASSFLAGGGELFF. CDR3 in DNA: TGTGCCAGCAGCTTCCTAGCGGGGGGAGGGGAGCTGTTTTTT. The chain links TRBV7-2 to TRBJ2-2; 11 bases agree with TRBD2. Unmatched junction bases numbered 2, after V lost 3 bases and J lost 8 bases. This CDR3 contains 14 residues. Germline V gives CDR1 SGHTA, CDR2 FQGNSA.

The V call is TRBV29-1, the J call TRBJ1-1; D is unresolved. CDR3 length equals 10 residues. The V end was cut by 8 bases, the J end by 3 bases, with 7 bases between. Looked up from germline, CDR1 is SQVTM and CDR2 is ANQGSEA. CDR3 in amino acids: CSYLDTEAFF. Written as DNA, the CDR3 is TGCAGCTACCTCGACACTGAAGCTTTCTTT.

This sequence joins TRBV11-2 and TRBJ1-1; D remains unclear. V dropped 1 base and J dropped 0 bases, with 12 bases sitting between them. The CDR3 loop spans 16 amino acids. CDR1 is SGHAT, CDR2 FQNNGV, per germline. The CDR3 bases are TGTGCCAGCAGCTTAGGGGCGGGGAAGATGAACACTGAAGCTTTCTTT. Encoded protein: CASSLGAGKMNTEAFF.

V usage is TRBV9 and J usage is TRBJ1-2; D perhaps matches TRBD1 (6 bases). Germline values: CDR1 SGDLS, CDR2 YYNGEE. Trimming left V 3 bases short and J 2 bases short, with 8 bases between. CDR3 size: 13 residues. CDR3: CASSATGNYGYTF. DNA of the CDR3: TGTGCCAGCAGCGCAACAGGGAACTATGGCTACACCTTC.

DNA of the CDR3: TGTGCCAGTAGTCCAACAAACACTGAAGCTTTCTTT. This encodes CASSPTNTEAFF. This chain links TRBV19 with TRBJ1-1, with D uncertain. Trimming pared 5 bases from V and 2 bases from J, leaving 6 bases between. CDR3 length equals 12 residues. Per germline, CDR1 LNHDA and CDR2 SQIVND (reference sequence).

V is TRBV15 and J is TRBJ2-3, with D perhaps TRBD1 or TRBD2 (6 bases each). This CDR3 region has 16 residues. The germline CDR1 and CDR2 sequences are LNHNV and YYDKDF (reference sequence). With 5 bases removed from V and 1 base from J, the gap between germline ends came to 16 bases. The CDR3 region is CATSPRRGQGTDTQYF. CDR3 nucleotide sequence: TGTGCCACCAGCCCCCGCCGGGGGCAGGGCACAGATACGCAGTATTTT.

The rearrangement joins TRBV9 to TRBJ1-1; TRBD1 matches at 8 bases. In germline, CDR1 is SGDLS, CDR2 YYNGEE. Losses at the gene ends were 2 bases for V and 4 bases for J; bases not matched to a gene: 13. The length of the CDR3 is 17 residues. This CDR3 reads CASSVGLTGVSRTEAFF. CDR3 sequence (DNA): TGTGCCAGCAGCGTGGGTCTGACAGGGGTTTCCCGCACTGAAGCTTTCTTT.

The gene calls are TRBV2 and TRBJ2-7; 9 bases fit TRBD2. The J segment lost 2 bases and the V segment lost 7 bases, leaving 3 bases of the junction unmatched. This CDR3 region has 13 residues. Germline CDR1 and CDR2: SNHLY and FYNNEI. The CDR3 region is CASKRTSAYEQYF. The CDR3, as DNA: TGTGCCAGCAAAAGGACTAGCGCCTACGAGCAGTACTTC.

The CDR3 is CSVVQGADTGELFF. The CDR3 DNA reads TGCAGCGTCGTACAGGGGGCAGACACCGGGGAGCTGTTTTTT. This chain connects TRBV29-1 to TRBJ2-2; 9 nucleotides match TRBD1. Trimming removed 6 bases from V and 3 bases from J; junction bases left unmatched: 5. The CDR3 length is 14 residues. CDR1 SQVTM and CDR2 ANQGSEA come from the germline V gene.

The chain uses TRBV5-6 and TRBJ1-4; the D is unclear. From germline, CDR1 is SGHDT and CDR2 YYEEEE. Trimming stripped 3 bases from V and 3 bases from J, with 12 bases between. The CDR3 runs 15 residues. The DNA for the CDR3 is TGTGCCAGCAGCTCCAAAGGGATATCTAATGAAAAACTGTTTTTT. This translates into CASSSKGISNEKLFF.

The gene calls are TRBV6-6 and TRBJ1-5, with a weak D call TRBD1 (5 bases). The CDR3 runs 14 residues. The V gene's germline CDR1 is MNHNY and CDR2 SVGAGI (reference sequence). V lost 2 bases to trimming and J lost 2 bases, with 7 bases between them. The CDR3 bases are TGTGCCAGCAGTTACGCCAGGGGCAATCAGCCCCAGCATTTT. Translation gives CASSYARGNQPQHF.

The chain links TRBV18 to TRBJ1-2, with 9 bases aligning to TRBD1. V lost 0 bases to trimming and J lost 8 bases; unmatched junction nucleotides: 4. Germline V gene lookup returns CDR1 KGHSH and CDR2 LQKENI. This CDR3 is built from 14 residues. CDR3 sequence reads: CASSPPGTGIGYTF. DNA for the CDR3: TGTGCCAGCTCACCACCCGGGACAGGGATAGGCTACACCTTC.

The rearrangement joins TRBV7-2 to TRBJ2-3, with 12 bases that match TRBD2. Germline CDR1 SGHTA, CDR2 FQGNSA. Germline trimming cut 0 bases from V and 4 bases from J; bases unmatched to any gene: 11. The CDR3 is 19 residues long. The CDR3: CASSLALPRSSGGADTQYF. Here the CDR3 DNA reads TGTGCCAGCAGCTTAGCCCTACCCCGTTCTAGCGGGGGGGCAGATACGCAGTATTTT.

This chain links TRBV5-6 with TRBJ1-2, with 9 positions matching TRBD1. The J segment lost 8 bases and the V segment lost 1 base, leaving 3 bases of the junction unmatched. In germline, CDR1 is SGHDT, CDR2 YYEEEE. The CDR3 is 13 residues long. CDR3 nucleotide sequence: TGTGCCAGCAGCTTGCCAGGGACAGGGGGCTACACCTTC. It specifies CASSLPGTGGYTF.

The rearrangement links TRBV27 to TRBJ2-7, with 10 bases aligning to TRBD1. V trimming: 0 bases; J trimming: 6 bases; junction bases outside the gene matches: 8. The germline V gene has CDR1 MNHEY and CDR2 SMNVEV (reference sequence). This CDR3 comprises 16 residues. Here the CDR3 reads CASSLSGDRGGVEQYF. As DNA, the CDR3 is TGTGCCAGCAGTTTATCGGGGGACAGGGGAGGGGTCGAGCAGTACTTC.

The table lists this clone with a few counts. This rearrangement joins TRBV25-1 to TRBJ2-7, with unresolved D. CDR1 and CDR2 from the germline V gene are MGHDK and SYGVNS. The CDR3 loop spans 12 amino acids. V was clipped by 4 bases and J by 1 base, with 5 bases between them. CDR3 in amino acids: CASSVFSYEQYF. In nucleotides, the CDR3 is TGTGCCAGCAGTGTATTTTCCTACGAGCAGTACTTC.

This clone was detected once. The rearrangement uses TRBV11-2 and TRBJ1-6; D unresolved. Germline V gene sequence: CDR1 SGHAT, CDR2 FQNNGV. V lost 5 bases and J lost 4, with 12 bases in between. The CDR3 consists of 15 residues. The CDR3 loop is CASSLNREYNSPLHF. CDR3 in DNA: TGTGCCAGCAGCCTGAACAGAGAGTATAATTCACCCCTCCACTTT. The variable domain in full, completed from reference TRBV11-2 and TRBJ1-6, reads EAGVAQSPRYKIIEKRQSVAFWCNPISGHATLYWYQQILGQGPKLLIQFQNNGVVDDSQLPKDRFSAERLKGVDSTLKIQPAKLEDSAVYLCASSLNREYNSPLHFGNGTRLTVT.